A selection of T cell receptor beta chains follows, all from one sample in a study of radiotherapy plus CTLA-4 blockade in lung cancer. Clones were sequenced by immunoSEQ multiplex PCR, and TCRdb holds only the in-frame ones, with some missing. The table includes fewer than 95,000 clones, about 80% detected once. Sample: peripheral blood, taken from a patient treated with radiotherapy plus ipilimumab. Receptors originate from a human donor with non-small cell lung cancer who had stable disease on radiotherapy plus ipilimumab. CDR3s include the opening cysteine and the closing phenylalanine or tryptophan. The D gene is left open where the match is weak. Only some rows state a clone size, as once, few, many or a class for expanded clones.

V,J,D,size,CDR3,DNA
TRBV19,TRBJ2-6,.,few,CASSKEIGANVLTF,TGTGCCAGTAGTAAAGAGATTGGGGCCAACGTCCTGACTTTC
TRBV7-2,TRBJ2-5,TRBD2,.,CASSWDGGDVKTQYF,TGTGCCAGCAGCTGGGACGGGGGGGATGTAAAGACCCAGTACTTC
TRBV29-1,TRBJ2-3,TRBD2,.,CSGSSGGTADTQYF,TGCAGCGGATCTAGCGGGGGGACAGCAGATACGCAGTATTTT
TRBV6-5,TRBJ2-2,TRBD1,.,CASSYPRQGGAGELFF,TGTGCCAGCAGTTACCCTAGACAGGGGGGCGCCGGGGAGCTGTTTTTT
TRBV18,TRBJ2-1,.,once,CASSRRQDNEQFF,TGTGCCAGCTCACGTCGACAGGACAATGAGCAGTTCTTC
TRBV18,TRBJ1-5,.,.,CASSPGQGVGQPQHF,TGTGCCAGCTCACCGGGCCAGGGTGTAGGTCAGCCCCAGCATTTT
TRBV2,TRBJ1-2,.,.,CASSRRGWDGYTF,TGTGCCAGCAGTCGAAGGGGCTGGGATGGCTACACCTTC
TRBV5-1,TRBJ1-1,TRBD1,once,CASSSNRGNTEAFF,TGCGCCAGCAGCTCAAACAGGGGGAACACTGAAGCTTTCTTT
TRBV6-5,TRBJ1-4,TRBD1,.,CASRRQGPNEKLFF,TGTGCCAGCAGACGACAGGGTCCTAATGAAAAACTGTTTTTT
TRBV7-8,TRBJ2-7,.,.,CASSFTSGTGAYEQYF,TGTGCCAGCAGCTTTACTAGCGGGACAGGGGCCTACGAGCAGTACTTC
TRBV7-8,TRBJ2-1,.,.,CASSHPGQGSYNEQFF,TGTGCCAGCAGCCATCCGGGGCAGGGTAGCTACAATGAGCAGTTCTTC
TRBV28,TRBJ2-7,.,.,CASTPTFGSTYEQYF,TGTGCCAGCACCCCTACTTTCGGTTCTACCTACGAGCAGTACTTC
TRBV10-1,TRBJ2-2,TRBD2,.,CASKGGSGTGELFF,TGCGCCAGCAAGGGCGGGAGTGGCACCGGGGAGCTGTTTTTT
TRBV10-2,TRBJ2-1,TRBD1,.,CATQQGDPYNEQFF,TGCGCCACCCAACAGGGGGACCCCTACAATGAGCAGTTCTTC
TRBV5-5,TRBJ1-2,TRBD1,.,CASSDHSLTGTGGEGYTF,TGTGCCAGCAGCGACCACTCCCTTACCGGGACAGGGGGCGAGGGCTACACCTTC
TRBV5-4,TRBJ1-1,TRBD1,.,CASSQGADRGTEAFF,TGTGCCAGCAGCCAAGGCGCTGACAGGGGAACTGAAGCTTTCTTT
TRBV4-1,TRBJ2-1,.,.,CASSQEASPYNEQFF,TGCGCCAGCAGCCAAGAAGCGTCCCCCTACAATGAGCAGTTCTTC
TRBV6-4,TRBJ2-5,TRBD1,few,CASSKGQGGPETQYF,TGTGCCAGCAGCAAGGGACAGGGGGGACCGGAGACCCAGTACTTC
TRBV6-5,TRBJ1-2,TRBD1,.,CASRPTGNYGYTF,TGTGCCAGCAGGCCGACAGGGAACTATGGCTACACCTTC
TRBV6-1,TRBJ2-1,.,.,CASSEWRTEVYEQFF,TGTGCCAGCAGTGAATGGAGGACAGAAGTCTATGAGCAGTTCTTC
TRBV2,TRBJ2-7,TRBD2,.,CASSDGGRARQYF,TGTGCCAGCAGTGATGGCGGGAGGGCCCGGCAGTACTTC
TRBV29-1,TRBJ2-1,TRBD2,.,CSVEGSGRGSYNEQFF,TGCAGCGTTGAGGGAAGCGGGAGGGGTAGCTACAATGAGCAGTTCTTC
TRBV6-5,TRBJ2-1,TRBD1,.,CASSRGQGVYNEQFF,TGTGCCAGCAGCAGGGGACAGGGGGTATACAATGAGCAGTTCTTC
TRBV15,TRBJ2-2,.,.,CATRLENTGELFF,TGTGCCACCCGGTTGGAGAACACCGGGGAGCTGTTTTTT
TRBV18,TRBJ2-7,TRBD1,.,CASSPLLPGQGPYEQYF,TGTGCCAGCTCACCTTTATTACCGGGACAGGGTCCCTACGAGCAGTACTTC
TRBV9,TRBJ2-1,.,.,CASSPTSQGYNEQFF,TGTGCCAGCAGCCCAACCTCCCAGGGTTACAATGAGCAGTTCTTC